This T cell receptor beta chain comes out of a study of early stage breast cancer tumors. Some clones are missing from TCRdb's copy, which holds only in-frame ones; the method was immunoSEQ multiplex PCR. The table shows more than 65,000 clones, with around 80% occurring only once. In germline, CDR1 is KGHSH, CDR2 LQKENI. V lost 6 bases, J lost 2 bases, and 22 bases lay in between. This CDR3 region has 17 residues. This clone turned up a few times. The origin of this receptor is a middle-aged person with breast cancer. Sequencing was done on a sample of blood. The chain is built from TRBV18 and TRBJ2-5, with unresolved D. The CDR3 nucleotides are TGTGCCAGCTCCCAGAACGCTGTCGTGATAGAGCAAGAGACCCAGTACTTC. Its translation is CASSQNAVVIEQETQYF.